This T cell receptor beta chain was found in a study of T-cell reconstitution after alpha-beta-depleted transplantation in children. Findings and limits, study-wide: There were reportedly several hundred expanded graft clones from which alpha-beta T cells came about two months after transplant. After one year, T-cell counts and TCRbeta diversity mostly came from new T cells. There were some patients whose high TCRbeta diversity at day 60 came from surviving recipient T cells and thymic progenitors.

Germline-derived CDR1 and CDR2 are SQVTM and ANQGSEA. This CDR3 has 12 residues. Trimming removed 3 bases from V and 7 bases from J, with 10 bases in between. In this sample, this clonotype turned up once. The antigen remains undetermined. Unique molecular identifiers were incorporated when the TCRbeta library was constructed. TCRdb analysed the PCR reads with MiXCR anew, one entry per CDR3 protein. The table lists 530,000 or so distinct CDR3 sequences, 27% of them singletons. This sample comprised PBMCs, obtained before TCRalphabeta/CD19-depleted stem cell transplant. V and J are TRBV29-1 and TRBJ2-1, with a tentative D call TRBD1 (5 bases). The receptor was isolated from a boy under two years old with Wiskott-Aldrich syndrome, due to receive a stem cell transplant. The DNA of the CDR3 is TGCAGCGTTGACCAGGGAATGAATGAGCAGTTCTTC. Translation gives CSVDQGMNEQFF.